This T cell receptor beta chain originates from a study of Graves' ophthalmopathy and Graves' hyperthyroidism. The CDR3 sequence is 12 residues long. CDR1 MDHEN and CDR2 SYDVKM come from the germline V gene. V was clipped by 8 bases and J by 2 bases, with 9 bases between them. TCR beta CDR3 regions were amplified from RNA transcripts. Scientists carried out first-round RT-PCR using HTBI primers and then a second-round multiplex PCR. TCRdb itself ran the multiplex PCR reads through MiXCR, one entry per CDR3 protein. The data contain around 400,000 distinct CDR3 sequences, roughly 20% of them seen just once; the ten biggest clones take up approximately 3%. Regarding this clonotype: Just one base apart from a much larger clone, this may be a read error.

The sample was peripheral blood. This TCR derives from a young woman with stable Graves' hyperthyroidism. This chain links TRBV28 with TRBJ1-1; no clear D. The CDR3 protein is CASGEINTEAFF. CDR3 coding DNA: TGTGCCAGCGGGGAAATTAACACTGAAGCTTTCTTT.